The 25 T cell receptor beta chains presented below share a single source sample, sequenced in a study of regulatory T cells in long-lasting Graves disease. Construction of TCR beta libraries relied on iRepertoire HTBI primers and on Arm-PCR targeting CDR3 regions. TCRdb recomputed calls from the multiplex PCR reads with MiXCR, one row per CDR3 protein. The sample carries fewer than 400,000 distinct CDR3 sequences, less than 25% recorded once. Time point in this sample: persistent/refractory GD, antithyroid drugs over 5 years with positive TRAb. After RNA was extracted from PBMCs, the TCR library was made from it. Specimen: peripheral blood mononuclear cells (PBMCs), collected when the disease was refractory, from a patient treated with antithyroid drugs. Receptor source: a female donor with Graves disease.

This clonotype was seen repeatedly, ten times or more. The chain carries TRBV11-2 and TRBJ2-7; 8 positions agree with TRBD2. Losses at the gene ends were 0 bases for V and 3 bases for J; bases not matched to a gene: 4. This CDR3 has 15 residues. Germline V gene sequence: CDR1 SGHAT, CDR2 FQNNGV. The CDR3 here is CASSLELAEIYEQYF. In nucleotides, the CDR3 is TGTGCCAGCAGCTTAGAACTAGCGGAGATCTACGAGCAGTACTTC.

At least ten counts were recorded for this clonotype. V usage is TRBV28 and J usage is TRBJ2-5; TRBD2 is a possible D gene (6 bases). Germline assignment: CDR1 MDHEN and CDR2 SYDVKM. The length of the CDR3 is 14 residues. V lost 5 bases and J lost 5, with 15 bases in between. CDR3 sequence (DNA): TGTGCCAGCAGTATCGGGACTGCCGAGGAGACCCAGTACTTC. Translated: CASSIGTAEETQYF.

This clonotype was seen more than once but under ten times. V and J are TRBV11-2 and TRBJ2-7, with 9 bases lining up with TRBD2. The germline gives CDR1 SGHAT, CDR2 FQNNGV. The CDR3 is made up of 12 amino acids. J lost 7 bases, V lost 8 bases, and 6 bases had no gene match. CDR3 residues: CASAGGPLEQYF. The CDR3 region has the DNA TGTGCCAGCGCGGGAGGGCCTTTAGAGCAGTACTTC.

This rearrangement joins TRBV7-9 to TRBJ2-5; D possibly corresponds to TRBD1 (5 bases). This CDR3 region has 15 residues. Germline V gene lookup returns CDR1 SEHNR and CDR2 FQNEAQ (reference sequence). V lost 3 bases and J 3 bases, leaving 14 bases between the germline ends. CDR3 in amino acids: CASSFRDSSEETQYF. CDR3 bases: TGTGCCAGCAGCTTCAGAGACAGTTCGGAAGAGACCCAGTACTTC.

The table lists this clonotype with a few counts. The chain is built from TRBV7-2 and TRBJ2-2, with D hard to call. The germline V gene has CDR1 SGHTA and CDR2 FQGNSA. The CDR3 totals 13 residues. Deletions cut 6 bases from V and 5 bases from J, with 10 bases between. The CDR3 DNA is TGTGCCAGCAGTCCAGTATCAACCGGGGAGCTGTTTTTT. It is translated as CASSPVSTGELFF.

The sample holds many counts of this clonotype. The chain joins TRBV28 to TRBJ1-5, with TRBD1 as a possible D gene (5 bases). CDR1 and CDR2 (germline): MDHEN, SYDVKM. Deletions cut 4 bases from V and 6 bases from J, with 7 bases between. The CDR3 sequence is 12 residues long. The CDR3: CASSSQGQPQHF. The CDR3, as DNA: TGTGCCAGCAGTTCCCAGGGTCAGCCCCAGCATTTT.

The chain links TRBV19 to TRBJ1-1, with D unresolved. V lost 7 bases and J lost 0, with 9 bases in between. The CDR3 is 13 residues long. Germline V gene sequence: CDR1 LNHDA, CDR2 SQIVND (reference sequence). CDR3 nucleotides: TGTGCCAGTACTGGTTACATGAACACTGAAGCTTTCTTT. Protein: CASTGYMNTEAFF.

The table lists this clonotype with many counts. The chain has TRBV7-2 and TRBJ1-1; 9 bases align to TRBD1. Germline values: CDR1 SGHTA, CDR2 FQGNSA. Trimming cost V 5 bases and J 1 base; bases outside gene matches: 8. This CDR3 has 16 amino acids. In DNA, the CDR3 is TGTGCCAGCAGCCCCGGACAGGGGAGAAAGAACACTGAAGCTTTCTTT. Translation gives CASSPGQGRKNTEAFF.

This clonotype has ten or more counts. The rearrangement uses TRBV5-5 and TRBJ1-2; TRBD1 matches at 9 bases. The trim removed 4 bases at V and 5 bases at J, leaving 3 bases unmatched. The CDR3 extends over 13 amino acids. Looked up from germline, CDR1 is SGHKS and CDR2 is YYEKEE (reference sequence). The CDR3 nucleotides read TGTGCCAGCAGCCCTGGGACAGGGTATGGCTACACCTTC. This sequence encodes CASSPGTGYGYTF.

This clonotype was found many times. Here the CDR3 DNA reads TGTGCCAGCAGTTACTCGGAGACAGGGTTCTACGAGCAGTACTTC. Translating it yields CASSYSETGFYEQYF. This chain joins TRBV6-2 or TRBV6-3 and TRBJ2-7; TRBD1 matches 7 bases. CDR3 length: 15 amino acids. The V and J ends lost 0 bases and 3 bases, in that order; junction bases with no gene match: 5. CDR1 and CDR2 from the germline V gene are MNHEY and SVGEGT.

Note on this clonotype: It may be a read error: a sequence one base away is much more abundant. The chain couples TRBV20-1 to TRBJ1-5; no clear D gene. The germline V gene has CDR1 DFQATT and CDR2 SNEGSKA (reference sequence). V gave up 5 bases and J gave up 4 bases, with 18 bases separating them. The CDR3 has 15 amino acids. Here the CDR3 DNA reads TGCAGTGCTGCCCTCCCGACGGATGAAAATCAGCCCCAGCATTTT. It is translated as CSAALPTDENQPQHF.

For this clonotype: A much larger clone lies a single base off, so this may be a read error. The chain joins TRBV7-9 to TRBJ1-2, with D unresolved. The CDR3 has 15 residues. Trimming removed 0 bases from V and 3 bases from J, with 11 bases in between. Germline loops: CDR1 SEHNR, CDR2 FQNEAQ (reference sequence). CDR3 sequence (DNA): TGTGCCAGCAGCTTAGCACCGCGTTCGGACTATGGCTACACCTTC. The encoded protein is CASSLAPRSDYGYTF.

This clonotype occurred many times. The J gene is TRBJ2-7, the V gene TRBV2, with 8 positions matching TRBD2. Germline assignment: CDR1 SNHLY and CDR2 FYNNEI. J lost 7 bases, V lost 5 bases, and 7 bases had no gene match. The CDR3 totals 13 residues. CDR3 residues: CASSYIRGGEQYF. The CDR3 DNA follows: TGTGCCAGCAGTTATATACGGGGGGGAGAGCAGTACTTC.

The chain employs TRBV6-1 and TRBJ2-4; TRBD2 might be the D (6 bases). The CDR3 covers 12 residues. Germline lookup yields CDR1 MNHNS and CDR2 SASEGT. Between the trimmed V and J ends, which lost 4 bases and 9 bases, there was a span of 10 bases. In nucleotides, the CDR3 is TGTGCCAGCAGTGGACTAGAAGCCATTCAGTACTTC. This sequence encodes CASSGLEAIQYF.

In this sample, this clonotype turned up a few times. The rearrangement links TRBV7-9 to TRBJ2-1; D is ambiguous. Trimming left V 5 bases short and J 5 bases short, with 16 bases between. The germline CDR1 and CDR2 sequences are SEHNR and FQNEAQ (reference sequence). The CDR3 is 15 amino acids. CDR3 DNA sequence: TGTGCCAGCAGCCCCCTGCTGTCGACGAACAATGAGCAGTTCTTC. It translates to CASSPLLSTNNEQFF.

The table lists this clonotype with many counts. The rearrangement links TRBV28 to TRBJ1-5; TRBD1 might be the D (5 bases). Between the trimmed V and J ends, which lost 2 bases and 0 bases, there was a span of 14 bases. This CDR3 spans 17 amino acids. From germline, CDR1 is MDHEN and CDR2 SYDVKM. The CDR3 DNA follows: TGTGCCAGCAGTTTACCCCAAGGAGGGGATAGCAATCAGCCCCAGCATTTT. The encoded protein is CASSLPQGGDSNQPQHF.

This clonotype has at least ten counts. V gene TRBV28 combines with J gene TRBJ1-5; unclear D gene. Germline loops: CDR1 MDHEN, CDR2 SYDVKM. The CDR3 length is 14 residues. Between the trimmed V and J ends, which lost 4 bases and 7 bases, there was a span of 14 bases. CDR3 amino acids: CASSSGEPRQPQHF. CDR3 bases: TGTGCCAGCAGTTCGGGAGAACCTCGACAGCCCCAGCATTTT.

This CDR3 reads CASSPRQGVGAFF. CDR3 DNA sequence: TGTGCCAGCTCACCGAGACAGGGGGTCGGAGCTTTCTTT. The chain joins TRBV18 to TRBJ1-1; 9 bases fit TRBD1. Germline CDR1 is KGHSH and CDR2 is LQKENI. J gave up 10 bases and V 3 bases, and 6 bases lay outside the gene matches. The CDR3 length is 13 residues.

Of note for this clonotype: This clone may be a read error of a much larger clone one base away. The rearrangement uses TRBV12-3 or TRBV12-4 and TRBJ2-2; D is ambiguous. Trimming cost V 5 bases and J 4 bases, with 14 bases left between them. This CDR3 comprises 15 residues. Written as DNA, the CDR3 is TGTGCCAGCAGTCCCCCGAGCAGCAGCACCGGGGAGCTGTTTTTT. Amino acids: CASSPPSSSTGELFF.

Ten or more counts support this clonotype. The rearrangement links TRBV20-1 to TRBJ2-2, with no clear D. Trimming stripped 3 bases from V and 3 bases from J, with 8 bases between. This CDR3 has 13 amino acids. Germline values: CDR1 DFQATT, CDR2 SNEGSKA (reference sequence). The CDR3 region is CSARDPDTGELFF. The DNA for the CDR3 is TGCAGTGCTAGGGACCCCGACACCGGGGAGCTGTTTTTT.

This clonotype came up many times. V gene TRBV7-8 combines with J gene TRBJ1-2; D uncertain. V lost 1 base and J 4 bases, leaving 7 bases between the germline ends. The CDR3 has 13 amino acids. Germline CDR1 and CDR2: SGHVS and FQNEAQ. CDR3 sequence reads: CASSLDPGYGYTF. CDR3 coding DNA: TGTGCCAGCAGCTTAGACCCCGGCTATGGCTACACCTTC.

The rearrangement uses TRBV7-9 and TRBJ2-3, with TRBD2 matching 7 bases. In germline, CDR1 is SEHNR, CDR2 FQNEAQ (reference sequence). The CDR3 is 15 residues long. Losses at the gene ends were 5 bases for V and 4 bases for J; bases not matched to a gene: 9. Here the CDR3 DNA reads TGTGCCAGCAGCCTAAGCGGGGTCGGCCCAGATACGCAGTATTTT. Its protein is CASSLSGVGPDTQYF.

The V gene is TRBV6-5, the J gene TRBJ1-4, with TRBD1 as a possible D gene (5 bases). With 0 bases removed from V and 7 bases from J, the gap between germline ends came to 15 bases. This CDR3 has 16 residues. Germline V gives CDR1 MNHEY, CDR2 SVGAGI. CDR3 loop: CASSYSSSPGGEKLFF. CDR3 sequence (DNA): TGTGCCAGCAGTTACTCGAGTTCCCCGGGGGGTGAAAAACTGTTTTTT.

This clonotype showed up many times. This CDR3 reads CASSPRTSVTYEQYF. The DNA of the CDR3 is TGTGCCAGCTCACCCCGAACTAGCGTGACCTACGAGCAGTACTTC. The V gene is TRBV18, the J gene TRBJ2-7, with 7 bases aligning to TRBD2. Germline CDR1 reads KGHSH; CDR2 reads LQKENI. The CDR3 extends over 15 amino acids. Trimming at V came to 3 bases and at J to 2 bases, leaving 7 bases not matched to a gene. The complete variable domain, with remaining parts taken from reference TRBV18 and TRBJ2-7, reads NAGVMQNPRHLVRRRGQEARLRCSPMKGHSHVYWYRQLPEEGLKFMVYLQKENIIDESGMPKERFSAEFPKEGPSILRIQQVVRGDSAAYFCASSPRTSVTYEQYFGPGTRLTVT.

About this clonotype: The junction departs from the called germline gene at one end, perhaps through a read error. The V gene is TRBV10-3, the J gene TRBJ2-7; D may be TRBD1 (5 bases). Germline V gene lookup returns CDR1 ENHRY and CDR2 SYGVKD. This CDR3 comprises 16 residues. The CDR3 DNA is TGTGCCACCAGTGAGTCGAAGGGGCGGAGAGTAGACGAGCAGTACTTC. It specifies CATSESKGRRVDEQYF.